The 22 T cell receptor beta chains in this list originate from one sample, sequenced in a study of blood T cell repertoires in COVID-19. The repertoire was sequenced with immunoSEQ multiplex PCR; TCRdb's copy has only in-frame clones and lacks some. The table has around 700,000 clones, approximately 90% seen once. Material for sequencing was peripheral blood. The receptors come from a woman younger than 30 with acute or convalescent COVID-19.

The rearrangement links TRBV7-3 to TRBJ2-2; a weak D match, TRBD1 (5 bases). This CDR3 is 16 amino acids long. Germline V gene sequence: CDR1 SGHTA, CDR2 FQGTGA. Between the trimmed V and J ends, which lost 2 bases and 2 bases, there was a span of 12 bases. CDR3 in amino acids: CASSLFQGTNTGELFF. CDR3 coding DNA: TGTGCCAGCAGCTTATTCCAGGGAACTAACACCGGGGAGCTGTTTTTT.

Here the CDR3 DNA reads TGTGCCAGCAGCAAAGCCTACTGCCCCTCCTATAATTCACCCCTCCACTTT. Its translation is CASSKAYCPSYNSPLHF. This chain joins TRBV21-1 and TRBJ1-6. TRBV21-1 is noted as a pseudogene. The CDR3 is 17 residues long.

The V call is TRBV4-3, the J call TRBJ2-6; no reliable D call. There are 20 residues in the CDR3. Trimming removed 0 bases at V and 0 bases at J, with 18 bases between. Germline lookup yields CDR1 LGHNA and CDR2 YSLEER. Here the CDR3 DNA reads TGCGCCAGCAGCCAAGATTCATCAGGCATATTCCCCTCTGGGGCCAACGTCCTGACTTTC. Translated: CASSQDSSGIFPSGANVLTF.

The chain is built from TRBV7-2 and TRBJ2-7; perhaps TRBD1 as D (6 bases). The germline V and J ends were trimmed by 4 bases and 2 bases, with 12 bases remaining between them. Germline V gene sequence: CDR1 SGHTA, CDR2 FQGNSA. CDR3 length equals 14 residues. The DNA of the CDR3 is TGTGCCAGCAGCTCCACAGGGCTGACCTACGAGCAGTACTTC. It yields the protein CASSSTGLTYEQYF.

V is TRBV2 and J is TRBJ1-6; 7 nucleotides align to TRBD1. In germline, CDR1 is SNHLY, CDR2 FYNNEI. J lost 7 bases, V lost 0 bases, and 9 bases had no gene match. This CDR3 is built from 17 residues. The CDR3 loop reads CASSEARSRGPNSPLHF. CDR3 DNA sequence: TGTGCCAGCAGTGAAGCGCGGAGTAGGGGGCCCAATTCACCCCTCCACTTT.

In its sample, this clone was seen once. This chain joins TRBV7-3 and TRBJ2-2; weak D call: TRBD1 (5 bases). This CDR3 comprises 17 residues. CDR1 and CDR2 (germline): SGHTA, FQGTGA. V lost 2 bases, J lost 5 bases, and 18 bases lay in between. CDR3 nucleotide sequence: TGTGCCAGCAGCTTATACAACTGGGCAGGGCAAACCGGGGAGCTGTTTTTT. Amino acid sequence: CASSLYNWAGQTGELFF.

The chain recombines TRBV6-5 with TRBJ1-1; D remains ambiguous. The germline gives CDR1 MNHEY, CDR2 SVGAGI. V was cut by 7 bases and J by 8 bases, with 8 bases left in between. The CDR3 extends over 10 amino acids. CDR3 region: CASIRQEAFF. The CDR3 nucleotides are TGTGCCAGCATTCGCCAGGAAGCTTTCTTT.

This rearrangement joins TRBV3-1 (or the pseudogene TRBV3-2) to TRBJ2-5, with 10 bases matching TRBD1. This CDR3 contains 15 residues. V was pared by 4 bases and J by 5 bases, with 7 bases of the junction left unmatched. Germline V CDR1 and CDR2: LGHDT, YNNKEL (reference sequence). CDR3 region: CASSPRDRGIETQYF. In DNA, the CDR3 is TGTGCCAGCAGCCCCCGGGACAGGGGTATTGAGACCCAGTACTTC.

The count of this clone is one. This chain uses TRBV5-1 with TRBJ1-2; D is uncertain. V was shortened by 4 bases and J by 0 bases, with 7 bases between the two germline ends. Per germline, CDR1 SGHRS and CDR2 YFSETQ. This CDR3 region has 13 residues. The DNA for the CDR3 is TGCGCCAGCAGCCCCACAGCTAACTATGGCTACACCTTC. It specifies CASSPTANYGYTF.

The chain links TRBV30 to TRBJ2-2; the D gene is possibly TRBD2 (6 bases). V lost 0 bases and J lost 6, with 14 bases in between. Germline lookup yields CDR1 GTSNPN and CDR2 SVGIG (reference sequence). This CDR3 contains 15 residues. The CDR3 DNA is TGTGCCTGGAGTGTACAGTGGGGGGTGGCCGGGGAGCTGTTTTTT. It yields the protein CAWSVQWGVAGELFF.

This sequence joins TRBV28 and TRBJ1-2, with unresolved D. The CDR3 loop spans 14 amino acids. Germline V gene data show CDR1 as MDHEN and CDR2 as SYDVKM. The V and J ends lost 6 bases and 8 bases respectively, with 19 bases between them. CDR3 protein: CASSKNQKPLGYTF. CDR3 coding DNA: TGTGCCAGCAGCAAAAATCAGAAACCCCTCGGCTACACCTTC.

This chain links TRBV27 with TRBJ1-2; D is unclear. This CDR3 contains 14 residues. Trimming cost V 2 bases and J 3 bases, with 10 bases left between them. Germline loops: CDR1 MNHEY, CDR2 SMNVEV (reference sequence). CDR3: CASSLEAGDYGYTF. The CDR3 DNA reads as TGTGCCAGCAGTTTAGAAGCCGGGGACTATGGCTACACCTTC.

The chain has TRBV6-5 and TRBJ1-2; no reliable D call. The V gene's germline CDR1 is MNHEY and CDR2 SVGAGI. The CDR3 extends over 15 amino acids. Trimming pared 0 bases from V and 8 bases from J, leaving 16 bases between. Here the CDR3 DNA reads TGTGCCAGCAGTTACTCGTACCCCGAGATCCGGGGCTACACCTTC. This translates into CASSYSYPEIRGYTF.

The J gene is TRBJ1-1, the V gene TRBV7-9; 9 bases fit TRBD1. V lost 4 bases to trimming and J lost 2 bases; unmatched junction nucleotides: 8. CDR1 is SEHNR, CDR2 FQNEAQ, per germline (reference sequence). The CDR3 length is 16 residues. CDR3 nucleotides: TGTGCCAGCAGCTCTCCCTCGACAGGGGGAAACACTGAAGCTTTCTTT. Residues: CASSSPSTGGNTEAFF. Looking up the rest from reference TRBV7-9 and TRBJ1-1 gives the full variable domain: DTGVSQNPRHKITKRGQNVTFRCDPISEHNRLYWYRQTLGQGPEFLTYFQNEAQLEKSRLLSDRFSAERPKGSFSTLEIQRTEQGDSAMYLCASSSPSTGGNTEAFFGQGTRLTVV.

The rearrangement uses TRBV21-1 and TRBJ1-2; no DNA check was done on the table's D call, TRBD1. TRBV21-1 is described as a pseudogene. CDR3 length equals 15 residues. The CDR3: CASSKKVRRLDDYTF. CDR3 nucleotides: TGTGCCAGCAGCAAAAAGGTCAGGCGTTTAGATGACTACACCTTC.

The J gene is TRBJ2-2, the V gene TRBV5-1, with D tentatively TRBD1 (6 bases). Between the trimmed V and J ends, which lost 3 bases and 4 bases, there was a span of 22 bases. The germline V gene has CDR1 SGHRS and CDR2 YFSETQ. The CDR3 is made up of 18 amino acids. The CDR3 DNA reads as TGCGCCAGCAGCTCCCAACCAACCGACAGGACGGGCACCGGGGAGCTGTTTTTT. The encoded protein is CASSSQPTDRTGTGELFF.

This sequence joins TRBV9 and TRBJ1-3; perhaps TRBD1 as D (6 bases). Germline CDR1 SGDLS, CDR2 YYNGEE. The CDR3 loop spans 14 amino acids. The ends were cut back, 5 bases at V and 0 bases at J, with 9 bases in the middle. The CDR3 reads CASSTGPSGNTIYF. CDR3 bases: TGTGCCAGCAGTACAGGGCCCTCTGGAAACACCATATATTTT. The whole variable domain, filled in from reference TRBV9 and TRBJ1-3, reads DSGVTQTPKHLITATGQRVTLRCSPRSGDLSVYWYQQSLDQGLQFLIQYYNGEERAKGNILERFSAQQFPDLHSELNLSSLELGDSALYFCASSTGPSGNTIYFGEGSWLTVV.

The gene calls are TRBV7-9 and TRBJ2-1; 10 bases match TRBD2. This CDR3 region has 15 residues. Germline trimming cut 4 bases from V and 3 bases from J; bases unmatched to any gene: 3. Germline CDR1 SEHNR, CDR2 FQNEAQ (reference sequence). The chain's CDR3 is CASSYGTSDYNEQFF. The CDR3, as DNA: TGTGCCAGCAGCTATGGGACTAGCGACTACAATGAGCAGTTCTTC.

This sequence joins TRBV10-2 and TRBJ1-1, with 8 nucleotides matching TRBD1. The germline V gene encodes CDR1 WSHSY and CDR2 SAAADI. The ends lost 3 bases at V and 4 bases at J; junction bases unmatched: 4. The CDR3 has 14 amino acids. The CDR3 DNA reads as TGCGCCAGCAGTGAAACAGGGGGTGGCACTGAAGCTTTCTTT. Its translation: CASSETGGGTEAFF.

The gene calls are TRBV11-2 and TRBJ1-6; 8 nucleotides agree with TRBD1. Trimming took 6 bases from V and 10 from J; bases not matched to a gene: 11. Germline CDR1 reads SGHAT; CDR2 reads FQNNGV. The CDR3 has 15 residues. The chain's CDR3 is CASSQGQVEISPLHF. The DNA for the CDR3 is TGTGCCAGCAGTCAGGGACAGGTCGAAATCTCACCCCTCCACTTT.

The V call is TRBV6-5, the J call TRBJ1-2; D remains unclear. Between the trimmed V and J ends, which lost 4 bases and 7 bases, there was a span of 16 bases. This CDR3 spans 14 amino acids. Germline V gives CDR1 MNHEY, CDR2 SVGAGI. The CDR3 region is CASSSQFPPGGYTF. The CDR3, as DNA: TGTGCCAGCAGTTCCCAGTTTCCCCCGGGTGGCTACACCTTC.

The chain has TRBV11-2 and TRBJ2-5, with 7 bases fitting TRBD2. The V gene's germline CDR1 is SGHAT and CDR2 FQNNGV. The CDR3 consists of 16 residues. V lost 5 bases to trimming and J lost 2 bases; unmatched junction nucleotides: 11. The CDR3 region is CASSTGLDRIQETQYF. CDR3 bases: TGTGCCAGCAGCACAGGACTAGATAGAATTCAAGAGACCCAGTACTTC.